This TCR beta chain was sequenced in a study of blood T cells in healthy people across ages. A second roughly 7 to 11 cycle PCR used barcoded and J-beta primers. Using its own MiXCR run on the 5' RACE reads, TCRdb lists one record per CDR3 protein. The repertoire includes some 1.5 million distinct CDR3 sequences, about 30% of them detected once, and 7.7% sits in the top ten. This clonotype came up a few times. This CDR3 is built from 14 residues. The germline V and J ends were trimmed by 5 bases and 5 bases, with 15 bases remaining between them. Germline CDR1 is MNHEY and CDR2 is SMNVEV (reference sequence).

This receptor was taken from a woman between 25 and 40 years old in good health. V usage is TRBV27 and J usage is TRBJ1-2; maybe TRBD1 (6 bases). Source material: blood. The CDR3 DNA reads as TGTGCCAGCAGTCACATCGACAGGCCTTATGGCTACACCTTC. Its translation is CASSHIDRPYGYTF.